This TCR beta chain comes out of a study of OX40 agonist ivuxolimab in advanced cancers. Whole-study results and caveats: Among the lowest peripheral clonal expansion occurred in 0.1-3.0 mg/kg partial responders.

Trimming shortened V by 4 bases and J by 2 bases, and 11 bases separated the two germline ends. Germline V gene data show CDR1 as MDHEN and CDR2 as SYDVKM. The CDR3 has 15 residues. As for this clone: What it recognizes is unknown.

Profiling relied on immunoSEQ multiplex PCR, and the TCRdb table lists in-frame clones only, not all of them. Found here are some 80,000 clones, just under 90% of them singletons; the top ten hold less than 3%. This receptor was taken from an adult with an advanced solid tumor such as melanoma, head and neck, liver or kidney cancer. This specimen was CD4+ or CD8+ T cells sorted from blood, taken in a trial of the OX40 agonist ivuxolimab. The J gene is TRBJ2-2, the V gene TRBV28; possibly TRBD2 for D (6 bases). The CDR3 DNA sequence: TGTGCCAGCAGTTCCGGCGGGGCTAACACCGGGGAGCTGTTTTTT. Translating it yields CASSSGGANTGELFF.